This entry lists 22 T cell receptor beta chains sequenced from one sample in a study of beta chain features in type 1 diabetes. These receptors lack a known antigen. The study reverse transcribed the entire isolated RNA, so it sequenced expressed TCRB transcripts. Assay used: immunoSEQ multiplex PCR; TCRdb lists only in-frame clones, some missing. The table lists more than 300,000 clones, roughly 12% of them singletons. Points from the study as a whole: All four CD4+ subsets from Type 1 diabetes patients carried moderately but significantly shorter TCRB CDR3s.

Sequenced input: naive CD4+ T cells from blood. Source of these receptors: a woman under 30 with type 1 diabetes.

The chain recombines TRBV30 with TRBJ1-2; D is possibly TRBD1 (6 bases). CDR3 length: 12 amino acids. Germline lookup yields CDR1 GTSNPN and CDR2 SVGIG (reference sequence). Between the trimmed V and J ends, which lost 8 bases and 7 bases, there was a span of 17 bases. CDR3 amino acids: CARDRDKSGYTF. The CDR3 nucleotides are TGTGCCAGGGACCGGGACAAGTCTGGCTACACCTTC.

The chain employs TRBV5-1 and TRBJ2-7; D gene ambiguous. Germline values: CDR1 SGHRS, CDR2 YFSETQ. V was shortened by 2 bases and J by 0 bases, with 6 bases between the two germline ends. The CDR3 sequence is 13 residues long. CDR3 DNA sequence: TGCGCCAGCAGCTTAGCAAACTCCTACGAGCAGTACTTC. Protein sequence: CASSLANSYEQYF. Complete variable domain (other parts from reference TRBV5-1 and TRBJ2-7): KAGVTQTPRYLIKTRGQQVTLSCSPISGHRSVSWYQQTPGQGLQFLFEYFSETQRNKGNFPGRFSGRQFSNSRSEMNVSTLELGDSALYLCASSLANSYEQYFGPGTRLTVT.

This clone was counted only a few times. This chain connects TRBV9 to TRBJ2-5; the D is unclear. Deletions cut 0 bases from V and 2 bases from J, with 5 bases between. The CDR3 runs 13 residues. The germline V gene encodes CDR1 SGDLS and CDR2 YYNGEE. CDR3 residues: CASSVDPQETQYF. The CDR3 nucleotides are TGTGCCAGCAGCGTAGATCCACAAGAGACCCAGTACTTC.

Only a few counts were recorded for this clone. The chain carries TRBV5-8 and TRBJ1-1; 7 nucleotides match TRBD1. CDR1 and CDR2 (germline): SGHTS, YDEGEE. V gave up 5 bases and J gave up 1 base; unmatched junction bases: 8. This CDR3 has 15 amino acids. CDR3 protein: CASRPTGSGNTEAFF. In DNA, the CDR3 is TGTGCCAGCAGACCGACAGGGAGTGGGAACACTGAAGCTTTCTTT.

This clone has only a few counts. The CDR3 DNA reads TGTGCCAGCAGCTTAGCGGCCCTCTACAATGAGCAGTTCTTC. Encoded protein: CASSLAALYNEQFF. The rearrangement uses TRBV7-9 and TRBJ2-1, with D hard to call. The germline V gene encodes CDR1 SEHNR and CDR2 FQNEAQ (reference sequence). The CDR3 has 14 residues. V was cut by 0 bases and J by 3 bases, with 6 bases left in between. Full variable domain (missing parts from reference TRBV7-9 and TRBJ2-1): DTGVSQNPRHKITKRGQNVTFRCDPISEHNRLYWYRQTLGQGPEFLTYFQNEAQLEKSRLLSDRFSAERPKGSFSTLEIQRTEQGDSAMYLCASSLAALYNEQFFGPGTRLTVL.

The J gene is TRBJ1-4, the V gene TRBV27; TRBD1 matches at 7 bases. The CDR3 totals 14 residues. V lost 3 bases and J lost 8; bases outside the gene matches: 6. Germline V gives CDR1 MNHEY, CDR2 SMNVEV (reference sequence). The DNA of the CDR3 is TGTGCCAGCAGTTTGCGGGACAGCGGCGAAAAACTGTTTTTT. Translated, it gives CASSLRDSGEKLFF.

This clone was found a few times. The sample carries other DNA sequences with the same CDR3. The chain combines TRBV5-1 with TRBJ2-2; the match to TRBD1 covers 7 bases. Looked up from germline, CDR1 is SGHRS and CDR2 is YFSETQ. J gave up 1 base and V 5 bases, and 2 bases lay outside the gene matches. This CDR3 has 14 amino acids. The CDR3: CASSRGQNTGELFF. For the CDR3, the DNA is TGCGCCAGCAGTAGGGGGCAGAACACCGGGGAGCTGTTTTTT.

This clone was counted only a few times. The CDR3: CASSFRDTQETQYF. The CDR3 nucleotides read TGTGCCAGCAGTTTCCGGGACACTCAAGAGACCCAGTACTTC. The chain employs TRBV27 and TRBJ2-5, with D perhaps TRBD1 (6 bases). The germline CDR1 and CDR2 sequences are MNHEY and SMNVEV (reference sequence). Trimming cost V 3 bases and J 2 bases, with 10 bases left between them. The CDR3 is 14 residues long.

This clone was observed a few times. Written as DNA, the CDR3 is TGTGCCAGCAGCCCGGGAGGGCCTATGAACACTGAAGCTTTCTTT. It is translated as CASSPGGPMNTEAFF. The gene calls are TRBV5-4 and TRBJ1-1, with D hard to call. Between the trimmed V and J ends, which lost 4 bases and 0 bases, there was a span of 13 bases. In germline, CDR1 is SGHNT, CDR2 YYREEE (reference sequence). The CDR3 runs to 15 residues.

This clone was seen a handful of times. The V call is TRBV5-1, the J call TRBJ2-1; no definite D call. This CDR3 region has 12 residues. V gave up 0 bases and J gave up 8 bases, with 6 bases separating them. The germline V gene has CDR1 SGHRS and CDR2 YFSETQ. CDR3 DNA sequence: TGCGCCAGCAGCTTGGCCTTCTATGAGCAGTTCTTC. Translated: CASSLAFYEQFF.

This clone was counted a few times. Other DNA sequences in the same sample also yield this CDR3. This chain uses TRBV18 with TRBJ1-5, with D uncertain. This CDR3 spans 13 amino acids. CDR1 and CDR2 (germline): KGHSH, LQKENI. V lost 3 bases and J 3 bases, leaving 6 bases between the germline ends. The DNA of the CDR3 is TGTGCCAGCTCACCGGGAGTCAATCAGCCCCAGCATTTT. Its translation: CASSPGVNQPQHF.

This clone showed up just a few times. The V call is TRBV5-1, the J call TRBJ1-3; D is undetermined. V was cut by 1 base and J by 0 bases, with 8 bases left in between. Germline V gene data show CDR1 as SGHRS and CDR2 as YFSETQ. The CDR3 contains 15 residues. The CDR3 DNA reads as TGCGCCAGCAGCTTGAGGTCGGGCTCTGGAAACACCATATATTTT. Protein product: CASSLRSGSGNTIYF.

The chain couples TRBV5-6 to TRBJ2-3; the D is unclear. CDR1 SGHDT and CDR2 YYEEEE come from the germline V gene. The CDR3 runs to 12 residues. V was cut by 6 bases and J by 2 bases, with 7 bases left in between. CDR3 region: CASTLITDTQYF. The CDR3 DNA follows: TGTGCCAGCACTCTAATCACAGATACGCAGTATTTT. The whole variable domain, filled in from reference TRBV5-6 and TRBJ2-3, reads DAGVTQSPTHLIKTRGQQVTLRCSPKSGHDTVSWYQQALGQGPQFIFQYYEEEERQRGNFPDRFSGHQFPNYSSELNVNALLLGDSALYLCASTLITDTQYFGPGTRLTVL.

The chain couples TRBV5-1 to TRBJ2-3, with D perhaps matching TRBD1 (6 bases). Germline V CDR1 and CDR2: SGHRS, YFSETQ. The CDR3 has 15 amino acids. V was trimmed by 0 bases and J by 2 bases, leaving 10 bases between them. The CDR3 region is CASSLARQVTDTQYF. DNA for the CDR3: TGCGCCAGCAGCTTGGCACGACAGGTCACAGATACGCAGTATTTT.

This chain links TRBV4-2 with TRBJ2-1; no firm D call. Germline lookup yields CDR1 LGHNA and CDR2 YNFKEQ. The CDR3 consists of 12 residues. V gave up 4 bases and J gave up 9 bases, with 10 bases separating them. In DNA form, the CDR3 reads TGTGCCAGCAGCCCCCCCACGGGTGAGCAGTTCTTC. Amino acids: CASSPPTGEQFF.

This clone was counted a few times. V gene TRBV6-6 combines with J gene TRBJ2-6; D remains ambiguous. Germline CDR1 MNHNY, CDR2 SVGAGI (reference sequence). The CDR3 spans 15 residues. The ends were cut back, 7 bases at V and 0 bases at J, with 10 bases in the middle. The CDR3 bases are TGTGCCAGCATCCCACACAGCTCTGGGGCCAACGTCCTGACTTTC. Its protein is CASIPHSSGANVLTF.

This clone turned up a few times. This rearrangement joins TRBV2 to TRBJ2-6; the D gene is possibly TRBD1 (5 bases). The V and J ends lost 0 bases and 0 bases respectively, with 9 bases between them. Germline CDR1 SNHLY, CDR2 FYNNEI. The CDR3 has 17 residues. The CDR3 loop is CASSEASTGSGANVLTF. In DNA form, the CDR3 reads TGTGCCAGCAGTGAAGCGAGCACAGGCTCTGGGGCCAACGTCCTGACTTTC.

This clone was observed a handful of times. This chain links TRBV7-2 with TRBJ2-3; TRBD2 matches 12 bases. The ends lost 0 bases at V and 2 bases at J; junction bases unmatched: 6. Germline CDR1 and CDR2: SGHTA and FQGNSA. The CDR3 sequence is 18 residues long. The CDR3 DNA reads as TGTGCCAGCAGCTTAGCGCTAAGACTAGCGGGGGCCACAGATACGCAGTATTTT. Protein product: CASSLALRLAGATDTQYF.

This clone has just a few counts. V gene TRBV4-3 combines with J gene TRBJ2-3; TRBD2 agrees at 12 bases. This CDR3 comprises 16 residues. In germline, CDR1 is LGHNA, CDR2 YSLEER. V shed 4 bases, J shed 3 bases, and the junction held 5 bases outside the gene matches. The CDR3 sequence is CASSPLAGGLTDTQYF. In DNA, the CDR3 is TGCGCCAGCAGCCCCCTAGCGGGGGGGCTAACAGATACGCAGTATTTT.

Only a few counts were recorded for this clone. Other DNA sequences from this sample encode an identical CDR3 as well. The chain employs TRBV18 and TRBJ2-1; 14 nucleotides agree with TRBD2. Germline assignment: CDR1 KGHSH and CDR2 LQKENI. The CDR3 is 15 amino acids. V was clipped by 3 bases and J by 7 bases; unmatched bases: 2. CDR3 nucleotides: TGTGCCAGCTCACCGGGACTAGCGGGAGTTAATGAGCAGTTCTTC. The encoded protein is CASSPGLAGVNEQFF.

This rearrangement joins TRBV7-2 to TRBJ2-1; weak D call: TRBD2 (6 bases). The germline V gene encodes CDR1 SGHTA and CDR2 FQGNSA. CDR3 length equals 15 residues. V dropped 5 bases and J dropped 3 bases, with 14 bases sitting between them. CDR3 in amino acids: CASSLLVTSYNEQFF. The CDR3 DNA reads TGTGCCAGCAGCCTACTCGTGACTAGCTACAATGAGCAGTTCTTC.

The V call is TRBV10-3, the J call TRBJ2-1, with 10 positions matching TRBD2. Trimming took 0 bases from V and 8 from J; bases not matched to a gene: 7. This CDR3 has 16 residues. Looked up from germline, CDR1 is ENHRY and CDR2 is SYGVKD. CDR3 nucleotides: TGTGCCATCAGTGAGTCGAGGACTAGCGGATACGATGAGCAGTTCTTC. Translating gives CAISESRTSGYDEQFF.